These T cell receptor beta chains were read from a single sample in a study of T cell responses to AZD1222 COVID-19 vaccine. Method: immunoSEQ multiplex PCR; TCRdb's copy keeps in-frame clones and lacks some. This table holds fewer than 140,000 clones, roughly 88% found once. This specimen consisted of peripheral blood, obtained 28 days after the second AZD1222 dose. These receptors came from an adult who received the AZD1222 COVID-19 vaccine. Both conserved end residues are part of each CDR3. The D gene is left open where the match is weak. Size is stated for part of the rows, as once, few or many counts, or as a class when the clone is expanded.

-	TRBV3-1/TRBV3-2	-	TRBJ1-1	TGTGCCAGCAGCCCCCCGGACAGGAACACTGAAGCTTTCTTT	CASSPPDRNTEAFF
-	TRBV6-5	-	TRBJ2-7	TGTGCCAGCCCTGGCCAGGACGAGCAGTACTTC	CASPGQDEQYF
TRBD2	TRBV3-1/TRBV3-2	-	TRBJ2-6	TGTGCCAGCAGTTCACGGGAGGGGGTGTTGTCTGGGGCCAACGTCCTGACTTTC	CASSSREGVLSGANVLTF
-	TRBV7-6	-	TRBJ1-1	TGTGCCAGCAGCTTAGCTTTAGCCCCAGGCGCTGAAGCTTTCTTT	CASSLALAPGAEAFF
-	TRBV25-1	many	TRBJ2-2	TGTGCCAGCAGTGATCAGGGGTTGATCCGTAGCGGGGAGCTGTTTTTT	CASSDQGLIRSGELFF
-	TRBV12-5	-	TRBJ2-3	TGTGCTAGTGGCTCCGACATCTTCACAGATACGCAGTATTTT	CASGSDIFTDTQYF
-	TRBV12-3/TRBV12-4	-	TRBJ2-7	TGTGCCAGCAGTTTTTCTCGAACCTACGAGCAGTACTTC	CASSFSRTYEQYF
TRBD1	TRBV27	-	TRBJ1-3	TGTGCCAGCAGAACGACAGGGGCACTCTCTGGAAACACCATATATTTT	CASRTTGALSGNTIYF
-	TRBV19	few	TRBJ2-1	TGTGCCAGCCTCCCCACTGGGTGGGGGTTCGGGACGCAGTTCTTC	CASLPTGWGFGTQFF
TRBD1	TRBV2	-	TRBJ2-7	TGTGCCAGCAATCCGGACAGGGGTTCCGATGAGCAGTACTTC	CASNPDRGSDEQYF
-	TRBV14	-	TRBJ2-5	TGTGCCAGCACCCCCCCCCGCAGGGTGGTTGGGACCCAGTACTTC	CASTPPRRVVGTQYF
TRBD2	TRBV6-5	-	TRBJ2-7	TGTGCCAGCAGCAGGGACGGGACTAGTAATTACGAGCAGTACTTC	CASSRDGTSNYEQYF
-	TRBV12-3/TRBV12-4	-	TRBJ2-2	TGTGCCACCCAGTGGGGTGCCGGGGAGCTGTTTTTT	CATQWGAGELFF
-	TRBV7-3	-	TRBJ1-1	TGTGCCAGCAGATTCTCGGGGAACACTGAAGCTTTCTTT	CASRFSGNTEAFF
-	TRBV20-1	-	TRBJ1-2	TGCAGTGCCCGGAATGTTAATGGCTACACCTTC	CSARNVNGYTF
-	TRBV11-1	-	TRBJ2-3	TGTGCCAGCAGCTTAAACGGACAGAAAAACACAGATACGCAGTATTTT	CASSLNGQKNTDTQYF
-	TRBV29-1	-	TRBJ1-3	TGCAGCGTTGAAGATGGGTTTGCTGGAAACACCATATATTTT	CSVEDGFAGNTIYF
-	TRBV25-1	few	TRBJ1-2	TGTGCCACCTCATCGGGGATGGGGAACTATGGCTACACCTTC	CATSSGMGNYGYTF
TRBD2	TRBV5-1	-	TRBJ2-1	TGCGCCAGCAGCTTGGAAGTAGCGGGCTACAATGAGCAGTTCTTC	CASSLEVAGYNEQFF
-	TRBV6-5	-	TRBJ1-1	TGTGCCAGCAGTTACTCATCGAACACTGAAGCTTTCTTT	CASSYSSNTEAFF
TRBD1	TRBV18	-	TRBJ1-5	TGTGCCAGCTCACCAGGCAGGGGGGATAGCTCGCCCCAGCATTTT	CASSPGRGDSSPQHF
TRBD1	TRBV11-3	-	TRBJ2-3	TGTGCCAGCAGCTTAGATCAAAGGGGGCTTACGCAGTATTTT	CASSLDQRGLTQYF
-	TRBV7-7	-	TRBJ2-1	TGTGCTAGCAGCTTATCTACGGGCTTCCACAATGAGCAGTTCTTC	CASSLSTGFHNEQFF
-	TRBV6-5	-	TRBJ1-2	TGTGCCAGCAGTTACGGCTATGGCTACACCTTC	CASSYGYGYTF
-	TRBV9	-	TRBJ2-2	TGTGCCAGCAGTTCCAAAAGTGCCGTTTTCGACGGGGAGCTGTTTTTT	CASSSKSAVFDGELFF
-	TRBV6-5	-	TRBJ1-2	TGTGCCAGCAGTTACTCTATAGTTGCAGAGGGGGGCTACACCTTC	CASSYSIVAEGGYTF
TRBD1	TRBV6-1	-	TRBJ1-2	TGTGCCAGCAGTGAAGCGATCGGACAGGTCTATGGCTACACCTTC	CASSEAIGQVYGYTF
TRBD2	TRBV2	-	TRBJ2-5	TGTGCCAGCAGTGCCTTTGCTAGCGGGGGACGAGAGACCCAGTACTTC	CASSAFASGGRETQYF
TRBD1	TRBV7-2	-	TRBJ2-7	TGTGCCAGCAGCTCACAGGGGATCTACGAGCAGTACTTC	CASSSQGIYEQYF
TRBD1	TRBV24-1	-	TRBJ1-2	TGTGCCACCAGGGACAGGGGCCACTATGGCTACACCTTC	CATRDRGHYGYTF
-	TRBV21-1	once	TRBJ2-5	TGTGCCAGCAGCAAAGTGTCGGGATTGGAGACCCAGTACTTC	CASSKVSGLETQYF
-	TRBV6-5	-	TRBJ2-7	TGTGCCAGCAGGGTTGGGGGGGGCCAATACGAGCAGTACTTC	CASRVGGGQYEQYF
-	TRBV25-1	-	TRBJ1-2	-	CASSSSDRYYGYTF
-	TRBV18	-	TRBJ2-7	TGTGCCAGCTCACCAGGTTCGACCCCCCCCTACGAGCAGTACTTC	CASSPGSTPPYEQYF
-	TRBV7-9	-	TRBJ2-7	TGTGCCAGCAGCTTAGGACCCCTAGGCGAGCAGTACTTC	CASSLGPLGEQYF
-	TRBV2	-	TRBJ1-5	TGTGCCAGCACCTCCCGGGGGGGGCGTCTTCAGCCCCAGCATTTT	CASTSRGGRLQPQHF
-	TRBV28	once	TRBJ1-5	TGTGCCAGCAGGACCCCCGGGGGAGAGCATCAGCCCCAGCATTTT	CASRTPGGEHQPQHF
TRBD2	TRBV3-1/TRBV3-2	-	TRBJ2-7	TGTGCCAGCAGCCTACTAGCGGGGGGTACCTACGAGCAGTACTTC	CASSLLAGGTYEQYF
-	TRBV25-1	-	TRBJ2-3	TGTGCCAGCAGCCTACTAGCCACAGATACGCAGTATTTT	CASSLLATDTQYF
-	TRBV19	-	TRBJ1-1	TGTGCCAGTAGCTCGCTGGGGATGGGCACTGAAGCTTTCTTT	CASSSLGMGTEAFF
-	TRBV5-8	-	TRBJ1-6	TGTGCCAGCAGCCGACAGTCGAGCTCCTATAATTCACCCCTCCACTTT	CASSRQSSSYNSPLHF
-	TRBV28	-	TRBJ1-5	TGTGCCAGCAGTACTGGGATCAATCAGCCCCAGCATTTT	CASSTGINQPQHF
TRBD1	TRBV5-1	once	TRBJ1-5	TGCGCCAGCAGCTTGGGGGACAGCCTTAAGGGTCAGCCCCAGCATTTT	CASSLGDSLKGQPQHF
-	TRBV7-9	-	TRBJ1-4	TGTGCCAGCAGCTCAAAAAGGACAACGACTAATGAAAAACTGTTTTTT	CASSSKRTTTNEKLFF
-	TRBV3-1/TRBV3-2	-	TRBJ2-7	TGTGCCAGCAGCCAACCCCTATGGGGGGCAAGCTCCTACGAGCAGTACTTC	CASSQPLWGASSYEQYF